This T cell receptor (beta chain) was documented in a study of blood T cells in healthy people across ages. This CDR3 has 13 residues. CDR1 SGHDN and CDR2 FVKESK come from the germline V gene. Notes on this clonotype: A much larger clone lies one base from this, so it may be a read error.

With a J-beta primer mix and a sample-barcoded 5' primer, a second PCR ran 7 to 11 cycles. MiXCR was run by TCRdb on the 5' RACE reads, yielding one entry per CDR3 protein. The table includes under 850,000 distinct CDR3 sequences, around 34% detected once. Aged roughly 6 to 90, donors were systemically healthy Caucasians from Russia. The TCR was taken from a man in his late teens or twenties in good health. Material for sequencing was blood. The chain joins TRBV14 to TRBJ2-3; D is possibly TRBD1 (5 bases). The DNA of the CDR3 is TGTGTCAGCAGCATATACCAGCAGGGTACGCAGTATTTT. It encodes CVSSIYQQGTQYF.